Below are 6 T cell receptor beta chains sequenced from a single sample in a study of blood T cells in healthy people across ages. With a J-beta primer mix and a sample-barcoded 5' primer, a second PCR ran about 6 to 11 cycles. TCRdb re-analysed the 5' RACE reads in MiXCR, keeping a single row per CDR3 protein. The top ten hold around 10% of the sample, which has approximately 580,000 distinct CDR3 sequences, more than 20% seen once. These same data were also listed under a study on T cells of mothers and their children.

Sequencing used blood. The receptors here all came from a boy aged 5-17 years in good health.

This chain links TRBV13 with TRBJ2-2; TRBD1 matches at 9 bases. V trimming: 5 bases; J trimming: 3 bases; junction bases outside the gene matches: 4. Per the germline V gene, CDR1 is PRHDT and CDR2 is FYEKMQ (reference sequence). This CDR3 is built from 15 residues. CDR3 sequence reads: CASSRTGAYTGELFF. The CDR3 bases are TGTGCCAGCAGCCGGACAGGGGCTTACACCGGGGAGCTGTTTTTT.

This clonotype came up a few times. The CDR3 reads CASSQALQASFQETQYF. In DNA, the CDR3 is TGTGCCAGCAGCCAGGCTCTGCAGGCAAGTTTCCAAGAGACCCAGTACTTC. This chain connects TRBV3-1 to TRBJ2-5, with D uncertain. Germline V gene sequence: CDR1 LGHDT, CDR2 YNNKEL (reference sequence). The CDR3 consists of 17 residues. Trimming cost V 3 bases and J 1 base, with 18 bases left between them.

This clonotype showed up just a few times. Sequence at one end of the junction differs from germline and may be a read error. CDR3 loop: CATTLAGAYGEPFF. CDR3 bases: TGTGCCACCACACTAGCGGGAGCTTACGGGGAGCCGTTTTTT. The genes are TRBV6-2 or TRBV6-3 and TRBJ2-2; 11 bases are a match to TRBD2. The CDR3 runs to 14 residues. Germline CDR1 MNHEY, CDR2 SVGEGT.

This clonotype was seen ten or more times. The CDR3 sequence is CASSSQGSGIIEETQYF. The CDR3 DNA sequence: TGTGCCAGCAGCTCCCAGGGTTCAGGGATTATAGAAGAGACCCAGTACTTC. The rearrangement joins TRBV7-9 to TRBJ2-5; tentatively, D is TRBD1 (5 bases). The CDR3 spans 17 residues. Per the germline V gene, CDR1 is SEHNR and CDR2 is FQNEAQ (reference sequence). V shed 4 bases and J shed 3 bases, with 21 bases lying between them.

Ten or more counts support this clonotype. V gene TRBV4-1 combines with J gene TRBJ2-1, with 12 positions matching TRBD2. The length of the CDR3 is 18 residues. Germline V gene data show CDR1 as MGHRA and CDR2 as YSYEKL. The V and J ends lost 1 base and 7 bases, in that order; junction bases with no gene match: 11. DNA for the CDR3: TGCGCCAGCAGCCAAGGAGGAAGTGGACTAGCGGGAAGGAATGAGCAGTTCTTC. Translated: CASSQGGSGLAGRNEQFF.

The chain joins TRBV6-2 or TRBV6-3 to TRBJ2-5; 12 positions match TRBD2. The CDR3 sequence is 16 residues long. In germline, CDR1 is MNHEY, CDR2 SVGEGT. J gave up 4 bases and V 5 bases, and 8 bases lay outside the gene matches. CDR3 in amino acids: CASSRTSGMGPETQYF. CDR3 nucleotide sequence: TGTGCCAGCAGTCGGACTAGCGGGATGGGGCCAGAGACCCAGTACTTC.